This T cell receptor beta chain was retrieved from a study of blood T cell repertoires in COVID-19. Study-wide background: Acute and convalescent COVID-19 specimens originated in the United States, Italy and Spain. Sample material is recorded as cDNA or gDNA derived from T cells, B-cell-depleted T cells, or PBMCs.

The CDR3 contains 13 residues. After removal of 0 bases from V and 6 bases from J, the junction contained 4 bases not matched to a gene. Germline V CDR1 and CDR2: GTSNPN, SVGIG (reference sequence). Authors' methods: Amplification from reference gene primers served as the basis for estimated nucleated cell counts. Assay: immunoSEQ multiplex PCR; the TCRdb copy retains only in-frame clones and omits some. D and trimming come from the DNA, and the V and J calls and clone size come from that table. The data hold roughly 390,000 clones, with around 84% observed a single time. Specimen: peripheral blood. The clonotype was recovered from a woman aged 18-30 years with acute or convalescent COVID-19. The gene calls are TRBV30 and TRBJ1-2; 7 nucleotides match TRBD1. The CDR3 nucleotides are TGTGCCTGGAGTGTAGACAGGGTCAATGGCTACACCTTC. Translation gives CAWSVDRVNGYTF.